These T cell receptor beta chains were read from a single sample in a study of CD8 T cells in ankylosing spondylitis. TCRdb recomputed calls from the 5' RACE reads with MiXCR, one row per CDR3 protein. Counted here are some 37,000 distinct CDR3 sequences, 4.5% to 6% occurring once; the ten biggest clones make up approximately 12%. The specimen was blood, either unsorted or a sorted T cell fraction (not recorded which). These receptors were taken from a male donor with ankylosing spondylitis or in good health (not recorded which). Both conserved end residues are part of each CDR3. Fields, in order: D gene, clone size, V gene, J gene, CDR3 DNA, CDR3 protein. A D gene is named only where the DNA matches it firmly. Some rows mark clone size as missing; the rest say once, few, many or name a class of expanded clone.

d_gene: NA
abundance: many
v_gene: TRBV7-6
j_gene: TRBJ1-2
CDR3nt: TGTGCCAGCAGCTTGGGCTTGGTTGGTTCTGGCTACACCTTC
CDR3aa: CASSLGLVGSGYTF

d_gene: NA
abundance: NA
v_gene: TRBV27
j_gene: TRBJ1-2
CDR3nt: TGTGCCAGCAGTTTATTCGGTGGACAGCCCTATGGCTACACCTTC
CDR3aa: CASSLFGGQPYGYTF

d_gene: NA
abundance: many
v_gene: TRBV29-1
j_gene: TRBJ2-1
CDR3nt: TGCAGCGTTGGACTCAACAATGAGCAGTTCTTC
CDR3aa: CSVGLNNEQFF

d_gene: NA
abundance: NA
v_gene: TRBV6-1
j_gene: TRBJ2-1
CDR3nt: TGTGCCACCACTGAGGACGCGAGGACTGAGCAGTTCTTC
CDR3aa: CATTEDARTEQFF

d_gene: NA
abundance: many
v_gene: TRBV5-8
j_gene: TRBJ2-7
CDR3nt: TGTGCCACAAGCTACGAGCAGTACTTC
CDR3aa: CATSYEQYF

d_gene: NA
abundance: many
v_gene: TRBV20-1
j_gene: TRBJ2-7
CDR3nt: TGCAGTGCTACAGGGCCCGAGCAGTACTTC
CDR3aa: CSATGPEQYF

d_gene: TRBD1
abundance: many
v_gene: TRBV5-4
j_gene: TRBJ2-7
CDR3nt: TGTGCCAGCAGCGCCCGGACAGGGTATAACGAGCAGTACTTC
CDR3aa: CASSARTGYNEQYF

d_gene: TRBD2
abundance: many
v_gene: TRBV30
j_gene: TRBJ2-3
CDR3nt: TGTGCCGGTAGCGGGAGGGCCCCGGATACGCAGTATTTT
CDR3aa: CAGSGRAPDTQYF

d_gene: NA
abundance: many
v_gene: TRBV24-1
j_gene: TRBJ2-5
CDR3nt: TGTGCCACCAGTGACGTCGACAGGTACCAAGAGACCCAGTACTTC
CDR3aa: CATSDVDRYQETQYF

d_gene: NA
abundance: many
v_gene: TRBV29-1
j_gene: TRBJ2-6
CDR3nt: TGCAGCGTTGCGCGGGATGTGGACTCTGGGGCCAACGTCCTGACTTTC
CDR3aa: CSVARDVDSGANVLTF

d_gene: TRBD1
abundance: many
v_gene: TRBV5-1
j_gene: TRBJ2-1
CDR3nt: TGCGCCAGCAGCCCAGAAGGGACAGGGGGTTACTCCTACAATGAGCAGTTCTTC
CDR3aa: CASSPEGTGGYSYNEQFF

d_gene: NA
abundance: many
v_gene: TRBV27
j_gene: TRBJ1-2
CDR3nt: TGTGCCAGCAGACTAGGACGGGGGTGGAACTATGGCTACACCTTC
CDR3aa: CASRLGRGWNYGYTF

d_gene: NA
abundance: many
v_gene: TRBV27
j_gene: TRBJ2-2
CDR3nt: TGTGCCAGCAGTTTCGGAGGGCCCGGGGAGCTGTTTTTT
CDR3aa: CASSFGGPGELFF

d_gene: NA
abundance: many
v_gene: TRBV10-3
j_gene: TRBJ2-3
CDR3nt: TGTGCCATCAGTCCCGGGGGGCCGTCCACAGATACGCAGTATTTT
CDR3aa: CAISPGGPSTDTQYF

d_gene: NA
abundance: many
v_gene: TRBV24-1
j_gene: TRBJ2-3
CDR3nt: TGTGCCACCAGCCCGCAGGGCCGGGGGGCCACAGATACGCAGTATTTT
CDR3aa: CATSPQGRGATDTQYF

d_gene: TRBD2
abundance: many
v_gene: TRBV4-1
j_gene: TRBJ2-1
CDR3nt: TGCGCCAGCAGCTTGGTTGGGGCGGGAGAGAACAATGAGCAGTTCTTC
CDR3aa: CASSLVGAGENNEQFF

d_gene: NA
abundance: many
v_gene: TRBV2
j_gene: TRBJ1-5
CDR3nt: TGTGCCAGCAGCCCTTGGACAGACAATCAGCCCCAGCATTTT
CDR3aa: CASSPWTDNQPQHF

d_gene: TRBD1
abundance: many
v_gene: TRBV30
j_gene: TRBJ2-7
CDR3nt: TGTGCCTGGAGTCGACAGGGGGCTTCCTACGAGCAGTACTTC
CDR3aa: CAWSRQGASYEQYF

d_gene: TRBD1
abundance: many
v_gene: TRBV5-5
j_gene: TRBJ2-7
CDR3nt: TGTGCCAGCAGCCCGGGGCCAGGGGGCTTCTACGAGCAGTACTTC
CDR3aa: CASSPGPGGFYEQYF

d_gene: NA
abundance: few
v_gene: TRBV19
j_gene: TRBJ1-1
CDR3nt: TGTGCCAGTAGTACTGAGCGGGGATCCACCATGAACACTGAAGCTTTCTTT
CDR3aa: CASSTERGSTMNTEAFF